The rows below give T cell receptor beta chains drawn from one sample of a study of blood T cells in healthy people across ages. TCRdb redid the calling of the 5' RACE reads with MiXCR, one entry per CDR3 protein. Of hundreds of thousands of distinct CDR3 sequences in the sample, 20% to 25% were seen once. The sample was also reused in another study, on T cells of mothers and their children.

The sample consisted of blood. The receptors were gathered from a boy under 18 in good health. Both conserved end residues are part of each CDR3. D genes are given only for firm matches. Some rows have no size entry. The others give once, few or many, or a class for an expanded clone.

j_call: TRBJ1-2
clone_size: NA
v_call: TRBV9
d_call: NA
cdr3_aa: CASSPTGAGYGYTF
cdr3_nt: TGTGCCAGCAGCCCGACTGGGGCGGGGTATGGCTACACCTTC

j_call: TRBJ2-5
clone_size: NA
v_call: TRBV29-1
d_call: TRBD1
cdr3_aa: CSVDFGQGAETQYF
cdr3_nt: TGCAGCGTAGACTTCGGACAGGGGGCAGAGACCCAGTACTTC

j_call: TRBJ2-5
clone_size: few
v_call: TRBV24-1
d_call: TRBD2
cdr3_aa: CATSDLAELQETQYF
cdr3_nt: TGTGCCACCAGTGATCTAGCGGAGCTACAAGAGACCCAGTACTTC

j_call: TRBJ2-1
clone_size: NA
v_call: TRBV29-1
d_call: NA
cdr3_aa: CSVLTRFGNEQFF
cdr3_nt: TGCAGCGTCCTGACTAGATTTGGCAATGAGCAGTTCTTC

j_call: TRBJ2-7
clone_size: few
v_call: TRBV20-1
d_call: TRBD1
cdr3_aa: CSAPTGTGAYEQYF
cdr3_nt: TGCAGTGCTCCAACCGGGACAGGGGCCTACGAGCAGTACTTC

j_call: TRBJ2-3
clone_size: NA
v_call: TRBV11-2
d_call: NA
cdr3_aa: CASNRTDTQYF
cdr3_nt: TGTGCCAGCAACCGTACAGATACGCAGTATTTT

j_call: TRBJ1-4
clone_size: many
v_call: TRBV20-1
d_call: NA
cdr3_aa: CSARATAGEKLFF
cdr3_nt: TGCAGTGCTAGAGCAACAGCAGGGGAAAAACTGTTTTTT

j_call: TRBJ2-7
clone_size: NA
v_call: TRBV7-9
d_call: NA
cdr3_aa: CASSFMSQTYDEQYF
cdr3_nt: TGTGCCAGCAGCTTCATGAGTCAAACGTACGACGAGCAGTACTTC

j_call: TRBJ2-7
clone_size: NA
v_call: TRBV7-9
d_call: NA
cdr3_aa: CASSDRYSEQYF
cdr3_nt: TGTGCCAGCAGCGACAGGTATAGCGAGCAGTACTTC

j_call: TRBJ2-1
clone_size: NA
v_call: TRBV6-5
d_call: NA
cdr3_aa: CASRVTDYNEQFF
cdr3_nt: TGTGCCAGCAGGGTGACAGACTACAATGAGCAGTTCTTC

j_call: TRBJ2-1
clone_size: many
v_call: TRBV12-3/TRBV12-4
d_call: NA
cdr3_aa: CASSLSNEQFF
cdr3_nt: TGTGCCAGCAGTTTATCCAATGAGCAGTTCTTC

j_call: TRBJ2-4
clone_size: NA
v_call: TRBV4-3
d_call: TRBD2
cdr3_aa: CASSQDRTSGTNIQYF
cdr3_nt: TGCGCCAGCAGCCAAGATAGGACTAGCGGGACTAACATTCAGTACTTC

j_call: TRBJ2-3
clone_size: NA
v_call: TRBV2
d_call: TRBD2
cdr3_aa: CASRRTSGGAGTDTQYF
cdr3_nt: TGTGCCAGCAGGAGGACTAGCGGGGGGGCAGGCACAGATACGCAGTATTTT

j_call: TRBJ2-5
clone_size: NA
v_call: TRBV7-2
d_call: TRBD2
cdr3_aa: CASSPRTGTSESVFF
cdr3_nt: TGTGCCAGCAGCCCACGGACCGGGACTAGCGAATCTGTATTCTTC

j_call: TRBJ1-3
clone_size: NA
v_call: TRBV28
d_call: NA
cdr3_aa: CASSTGTAGNTIYF
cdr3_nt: TGTGCCAGCAGTACAGGGACGGCCGGAAACACCATATATTTT

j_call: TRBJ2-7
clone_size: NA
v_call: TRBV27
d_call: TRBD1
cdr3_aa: CASSTFGQGYEQYF
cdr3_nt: TGTGCCAGCTCTACCTTCGGACAGGGATACGAGCAGTACTTC

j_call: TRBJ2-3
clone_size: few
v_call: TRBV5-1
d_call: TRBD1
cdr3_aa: CASTAMDRGSTDTQYF
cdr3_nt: TGCGCCAGCACCGCGATGGACAGGGGTAGCACAGATACGCAGTATTTT

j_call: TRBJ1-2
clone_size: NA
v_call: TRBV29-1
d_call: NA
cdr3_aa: CSVEDLGYLPSEGYTF
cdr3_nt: TGCAGCGTTGAAGATCTAGGGTACCTCCCTTCGGAAGGCTACACCTTC

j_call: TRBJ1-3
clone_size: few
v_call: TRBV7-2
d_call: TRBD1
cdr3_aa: CASSRTGQSLGGNTIYF
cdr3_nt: TGTGCCAGCAGCCGGACAGGACAAAGTCTGGGTGGAAACACCATATATTTT

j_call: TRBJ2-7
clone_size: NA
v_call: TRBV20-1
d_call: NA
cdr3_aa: CSASFTSSPSSYEQYF
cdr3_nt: TGCAGTGCTAGTTTTACTAGTTCCCCGAGCTCCTACGAGCAGTACTTC

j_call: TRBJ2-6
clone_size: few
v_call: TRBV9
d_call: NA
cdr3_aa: CASSVGWMSGANVLTF
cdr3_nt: TGTGCCAGCAGCGTAGGGTGGATGAGCGGGGCCAACGTCCTGACTTTC

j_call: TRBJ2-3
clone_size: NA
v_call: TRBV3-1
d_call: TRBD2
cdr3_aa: CASSQSGGRSAQYF
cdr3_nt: TGTGCCAGCAGCCAAAGCGGGGGCCGGTCCGCGCAGTATTTT

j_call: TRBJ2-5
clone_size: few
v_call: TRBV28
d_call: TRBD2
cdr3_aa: CASSSTGGAATQYF
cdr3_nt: TGTGCCAGCAGTTCCACGGGGGGAGCAGCGACCCAGTACTTC

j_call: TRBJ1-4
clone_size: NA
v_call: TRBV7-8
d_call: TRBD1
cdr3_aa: CASRVGQGFEKLFF
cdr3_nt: TGTGCCAGCAGAGTGGGACAGGGATTCGAGAAACTGTTTTTT

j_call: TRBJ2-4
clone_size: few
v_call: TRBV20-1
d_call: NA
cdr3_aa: CSARFGGWENIQYF
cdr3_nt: TGCAGTGCTCGGTTCGGAGGGTGGGAAAACATTCAGTACTTC

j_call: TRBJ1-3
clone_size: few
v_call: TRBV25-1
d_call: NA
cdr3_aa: CASSEWENSGNTIYF
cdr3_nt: TGTGCCAGCAGTGAATGGGAGAACTCTGGAAACACCATATATTTT

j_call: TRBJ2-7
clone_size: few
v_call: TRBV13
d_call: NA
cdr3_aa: CASSLVTSFSYEQYF
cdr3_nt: TGTGCCAGCAGCTTAGTGACTAGTTTCTCCTACGAGCAGTACTTC

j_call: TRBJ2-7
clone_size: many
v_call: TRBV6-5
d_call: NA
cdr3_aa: CASSYSDGSYEQYF
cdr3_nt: TGTGCCAGCAGTTACTCGGACGGCTCCTACGAGCAGTACTTC

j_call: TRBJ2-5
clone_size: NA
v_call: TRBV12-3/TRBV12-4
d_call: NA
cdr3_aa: CASSDGPPETQYF
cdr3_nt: TGTGCCAGCAGCGACGGCCCCCCGGAGACCCAGTACTTC

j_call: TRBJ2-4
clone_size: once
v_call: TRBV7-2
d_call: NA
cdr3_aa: CASVDPRRRNIQYF
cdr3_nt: TGTGCCAGCGTCGATCCCCGTAGAAGAAACATTCAGTACTTC

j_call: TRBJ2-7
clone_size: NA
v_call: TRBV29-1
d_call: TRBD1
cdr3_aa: CSVVLSGQILFGYEQYF
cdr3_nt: TGCAGCGTTGTTCTTTCGGGACAGATTCTCTTTGGCTACGAGCAGTACTTC

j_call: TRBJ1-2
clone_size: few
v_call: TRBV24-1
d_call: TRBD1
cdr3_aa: CATSDRGISGYTF
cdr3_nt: TGTGCCACCAGTGACAGGGGGATATCTGGCTACACCTTC

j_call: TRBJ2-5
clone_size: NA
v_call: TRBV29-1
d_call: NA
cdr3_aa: CSVEPTGGVQETQYF
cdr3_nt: TGCAGCGTTGAACCTACCGGAGGGGTCCAAGAGACCCAGTACTTC

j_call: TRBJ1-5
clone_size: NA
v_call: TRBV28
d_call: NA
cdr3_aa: CASRLGPQPPQHF
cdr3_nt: TGTGCCAGCAGACTGGGACCTCAGCCGCCCCAGCATTTT

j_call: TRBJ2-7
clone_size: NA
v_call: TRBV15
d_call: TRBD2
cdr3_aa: CATSRVARGGSYEQYF
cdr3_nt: TGTGCCACCAGCAGAGTGGCGAGGGGAGGGTCCTACGAGCAGTACTTC

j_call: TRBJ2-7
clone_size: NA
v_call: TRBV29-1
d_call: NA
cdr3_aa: CSAKDQPYEQYF
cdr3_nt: TGCAGCGCCAAGGACCAGCCCTACGAGCAGTACTTC

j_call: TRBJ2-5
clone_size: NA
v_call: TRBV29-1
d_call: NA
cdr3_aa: CSGGAWETQYF
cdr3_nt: TGCAGCGGGGGCGCGTGGGAGACCCAGTACTTC

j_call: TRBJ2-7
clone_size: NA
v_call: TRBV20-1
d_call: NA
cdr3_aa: CSVFGDQGEQYF
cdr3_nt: TGCAGTGTCTTCGGCGATCAAGGCGAGCAGTACTTC

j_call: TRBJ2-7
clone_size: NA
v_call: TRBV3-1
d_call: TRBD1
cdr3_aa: CASSHTGTDLYEQYF
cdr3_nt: TGTGCCAGCAGCCATACCGGGACAGACCTCTACGAGCAGTACTTC

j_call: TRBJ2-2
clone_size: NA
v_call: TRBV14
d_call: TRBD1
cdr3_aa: CASSQDIKQGARTGELFF
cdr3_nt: TGTGCCAGCAGCCAAGACATCAAACAGGGGGCGCGCACCGGGGAGCTGTTTTTT

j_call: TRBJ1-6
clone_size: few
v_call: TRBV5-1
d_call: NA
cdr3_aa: CASSVEGRNYNSPLHF
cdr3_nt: TGCGCCAGCAGCGTAGAGGGACGGAACTATAATTCACCCCTCCACTTT

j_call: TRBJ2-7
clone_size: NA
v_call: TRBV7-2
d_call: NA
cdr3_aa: CASSFLASPYEQYF
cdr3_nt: TGTGCCAGCAGCTTCCTAGCGTCACCCTACGAGCAGTACTTC

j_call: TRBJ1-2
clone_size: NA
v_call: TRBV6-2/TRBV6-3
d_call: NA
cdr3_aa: CASSYSAGVLYGYTF
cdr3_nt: TGTGCCAGCAGTTACTCGGCAGGAGTTCTCTATGGCTACACCTTC

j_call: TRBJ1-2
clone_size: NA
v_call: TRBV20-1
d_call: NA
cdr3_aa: CSTWGDYGYTF
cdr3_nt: TGTAGCACGTGGGGGGACTATGGCTACACCTTC

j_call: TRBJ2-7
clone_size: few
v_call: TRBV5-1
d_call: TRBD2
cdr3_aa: CASSARTSGRNYEQYF
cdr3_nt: TGCGCCAGCAGCGCTAGGACTAGCGGGAGAAACTACGAGCAGTACTTC

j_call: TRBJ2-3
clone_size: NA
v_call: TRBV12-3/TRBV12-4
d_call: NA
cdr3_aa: CASSPHRAGTDTQYF
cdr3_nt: TGTGCCAGCAGTCCCCACAGAGCCGGCACAGATACGCAATATTTT

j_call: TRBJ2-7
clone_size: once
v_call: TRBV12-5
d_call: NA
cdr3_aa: CASVFGTQLYEQYF
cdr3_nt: TGTGCTAGTGTTTTCGGGACGCAGCTCTACGAGCAGTACTTC

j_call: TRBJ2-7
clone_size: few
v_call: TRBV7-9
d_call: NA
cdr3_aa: CASSLSPGTYLAEQYF
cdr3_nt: TGTGCCAGCAGCTTAAGTCCCGGGACCTACCTTGCTGAGCAGTACTTC

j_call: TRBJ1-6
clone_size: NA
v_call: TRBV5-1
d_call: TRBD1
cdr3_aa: CASSEGTGASSPLHF
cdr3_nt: TGCGCCAGCAGCGAGGGGACAGGGGCAAGTTCACCCCTCCACTTT

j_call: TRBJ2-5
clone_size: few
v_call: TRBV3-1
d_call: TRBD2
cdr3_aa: CASSRRGWTAGVPETQYF
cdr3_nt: TGTGCCAGCAGCCGACGTGGATGGACAGCGGGAGTTCCAGAGACCCAGTACTTC

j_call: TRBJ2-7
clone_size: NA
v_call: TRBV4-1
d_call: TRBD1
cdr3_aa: CASSQEKGGGIYEQYF
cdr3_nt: TGCGCCAGCAGTCAAGAGAAAGGGGGCGGAATTTACGAGCAGTACTTC

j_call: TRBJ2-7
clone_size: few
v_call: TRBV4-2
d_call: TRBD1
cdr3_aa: CASSQTGVRDEQYF
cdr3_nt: TGTGCCAGCAGCCAGACAGGGGTCAGGGACGAGCAGTACTTC

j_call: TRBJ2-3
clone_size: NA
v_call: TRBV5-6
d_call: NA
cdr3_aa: CASSKLRDNTDTQYF
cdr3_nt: TGTGCCAGCAGCAAACTGCGGGACAACACAGATACGCAGTATTTT

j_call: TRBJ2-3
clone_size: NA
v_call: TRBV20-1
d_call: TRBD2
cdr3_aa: CSARDLAGATDTQYF
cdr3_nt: TGCAGTGCTAGAGATTTAGCGGGGGCAACAGATACGCAGTATTTT

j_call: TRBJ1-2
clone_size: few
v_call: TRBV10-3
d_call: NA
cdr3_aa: CATRDREVYGCTF
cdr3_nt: NA

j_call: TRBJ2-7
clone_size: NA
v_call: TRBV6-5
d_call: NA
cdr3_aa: CASRSLRGPYEQYF
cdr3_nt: TGTGCCAGCAGGAGTCTCAGGGGCCCCTACGAGCAGTACTTC

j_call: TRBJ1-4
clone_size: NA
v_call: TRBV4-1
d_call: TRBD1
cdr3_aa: CASSQENTGDEKLFF
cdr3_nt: TGCGCCAGCAGCCAAGAGAACACAGGGGATGAAAAACTGTTTTTT

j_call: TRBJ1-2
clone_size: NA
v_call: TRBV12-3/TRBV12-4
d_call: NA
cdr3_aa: CASSQLGYGYTF
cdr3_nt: TGTGCCAGCAGCCAACTGGGGTATGGCTACACCTTC

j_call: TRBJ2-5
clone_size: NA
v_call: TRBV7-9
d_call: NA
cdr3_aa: CASSLGVGRLIQETQYF
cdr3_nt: TGTGCCAGCAGCTTAGGGGTTGGACGGCTGATACAAGAGACCCAGTACTTC

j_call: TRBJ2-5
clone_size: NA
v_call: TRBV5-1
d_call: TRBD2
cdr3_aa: CASTTSGAIETQYF
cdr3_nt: TGCGCCAGTACTACTAGCGGGGCGATAGAGACCCAGTACTTC